What follows describes a single T cell receptor beta chain. Sequence at one end of the junction differs from germline and may be a read error. MiXCR, run by TCRdb on the RT-PCR reads, gives a single entry per CDR3 protein. This table has about 680,000 distinct CDR3 sequences, over 12% appearing once. Germline V gene sequence: CDR1 SEHNR, CDR2 FQNEAQ (reference sequence). This CDR3 is built from 15 residues. The sequenced material came from memory CD4+ T cells from blood. This receptor was identified in a female donor in good health, serving as a healthy control. The V call is TRBV7-9, the J call TRBJ1-1, with D possibly matching TRBD1 (6 bases). The CDR3 sequence: CASSLADQDSTEAFF. The CDR3 coding sequence is TGTGCCAGCAGCCTAGCTGACCAGGACAGCACTGAAGCTTTCTTT.